This T cell receptor beta chain emerged from a study of shared clonotypes between healthy human individuals. Study-level information: For every donor, three CD4 naive, three CD4 memory, two CD8 naive and one CD8 memory plates were used. Findings of the study overall: Shared across four donors were approximately 5% of the naive CD4 clonotypes.

A note on this clone: Its specificity is unknown.

The assay was immunoSEQ multiplex PCR, and TCRdb's table has in-frame clones only and misses some. The sample holds 2 million to 2.5 million clones; 90% to 95% are singletons and the top ten take 1.5% to 2%. Terminally differentiated effector memory CD45RA+ cells were left out of the naive CD8 fraction, which was CD45RO-negative and positively selected for CCR7. Germline CDR1 SGHRS, CDR2 YFSETQ. The CDR3 contains 15 residues. Trimming cost V 0 bases and J 4 bases; bases outside gene matches: 3. The receptor was derived from a man younger than 35 in good health. Some clones in this sample may be carry-over from other donors' samples. The sequencing sample was made of naive CD8+ T cells from PBMCs. V is TRBV5-1 and J is TRBJ2-1; 8 bases are a match to TRBD2. This chain's CDR3 is CASSLVEREYNEQFF. Here the CDR3 DNA reads TGCGCCAGCAGCTTGGTTGAGCGGGAGTACAATGAGCAGTTCTTC.